This T cell receptor (beta chain) was retrieved from a study of blood T cell repertoires in COVID-19. The study drew participants aged about 18 to 90 years from about two dozen US areas. Participant reports of clinical history set cohort assignment. In the original analysis: Reference gene primer amplification gave nucleated cell count estimates. Method: immunoSEQ multiplex PCR; TCRdb's copy keeps in-frame clones and lacks some. V and J calls plus clone size are reproduced from that table; the DNA served to infer D and trimming. The repertoire consists of 150,000 to 200,000 clones, with roughly 83% occurring once and the leading ten covering roughly 9.1%. Turning to this clone: Its ends do not fully match the called genes, so a read error is possible.

This CDR3 comprises 13 residues. Per germline, CDR1 MGHRA and CDR2 YSYEKL. The sequence derives from a woman aged 25 to 39 who had recovered from COVID-19. This chain links TRBV4-1 with TRBJ2-7; the match to TRBD2 covers 9 bases. The sample taken for sequencing was PBMCs or T cells enriched from blood (not recorded which). CDR3 protein: CASSQGGAGGLNF. The CDR3 nucleotides are TGCGCCAGCAGCCAGGGGGGAGCGGGAGGACTGAACTTC.